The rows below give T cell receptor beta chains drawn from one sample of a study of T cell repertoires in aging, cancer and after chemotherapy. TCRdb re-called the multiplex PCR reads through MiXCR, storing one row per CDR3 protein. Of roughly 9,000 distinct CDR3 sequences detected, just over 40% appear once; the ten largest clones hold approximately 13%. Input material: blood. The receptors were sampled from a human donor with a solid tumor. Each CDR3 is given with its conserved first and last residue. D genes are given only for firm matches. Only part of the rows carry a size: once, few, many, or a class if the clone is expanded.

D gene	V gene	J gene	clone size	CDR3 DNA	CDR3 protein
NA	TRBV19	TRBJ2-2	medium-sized	TGTGCCAGTAGTCCGCGGGACGGCACCGGGGAGCTGTTTTTT	CASSPRDGTGELFF
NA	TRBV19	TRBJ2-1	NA	TGTGCCAGTAGTCCAATTTCGAGCTCCTACAATGAGCAGTTCTTC	CASSPISSSYNEQFF
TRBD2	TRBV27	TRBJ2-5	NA	TGTGCCAGCAGTCCCCTCGGGGGGGAGCAAGAGACCCAGTACTTC	CASSPLGGEQETQYF
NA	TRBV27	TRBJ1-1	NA	TGTGCCAGCAGTTTACAAGGGACGGAGAATGAAGCTTTCTTT	CASSLQGTENEAFF
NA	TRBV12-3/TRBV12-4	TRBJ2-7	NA	TGTGCCAGCAGTCATACAGGGAGCCGCAATTCGTGGGAGCAGTACTTC	CASSHTGSRNSWEQYF
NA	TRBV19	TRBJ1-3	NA	TGTGCCAGTAGTATTAACGCCGCGACCTCTGGAAACACCATATATTTT	CASSINAATSGNTIYF
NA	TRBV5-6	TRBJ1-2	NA	TGTGCCAGCAGCTCGCTACACAACAGTTTCAACTATGGCTACACCTTC	CASSSLHNSFNYGYTF
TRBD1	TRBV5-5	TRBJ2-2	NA	TGTGCCAGCAGCCTGACCGCGACAGGGTACACCGGGGAGCTGTTTTTT	CASSLTATGYTGELFF
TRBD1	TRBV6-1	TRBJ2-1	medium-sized	TGTGCCAGCAGTGAACCCCAGGGGGCGAATGAGCAGTTCTTC	CASSEPQGANEQFF
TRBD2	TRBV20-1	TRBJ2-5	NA	TGCAGTGCTTCTAGCGGGGGGCTAGAGACCCAGTACTTC	CSASSGGLETQYF
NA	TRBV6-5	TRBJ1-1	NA	TGTGCCAGCCGGTCGGTGAACACTGAAGCTTTCTTT	CASRSVNTEAFF
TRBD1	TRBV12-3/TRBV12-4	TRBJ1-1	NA	TGTGCCAGCAGTTTTTCGCGACAGGGTAACACTGAAGCTTTCTTT	CASSFSRQGNTEAFF
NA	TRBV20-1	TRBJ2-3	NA	TGCAGTGCTAGGGCACTAGGTCTAACAGATACGCAGTATTTT	CSARALGLTDTQYF
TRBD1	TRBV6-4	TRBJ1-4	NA	TGTGCCAGCAGTGACCCTCCGGGACAGGGATTTGATGGTGAAAAACTGTTTTTT	CASSDPPGQGFDGEKLFF
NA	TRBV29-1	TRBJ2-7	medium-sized	TGCAGCGTTGAAGAATTTGGGGGGCCAACCTACGAGCAGTACTTC	CSVEEFGGPTYEQYF
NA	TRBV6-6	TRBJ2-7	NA	TGTGCCAGCAGTTCCGGGTATGATGAGCAGTACTTC	CASSSGYDEQYF
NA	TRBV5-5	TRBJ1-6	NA	TGTGCCAGCAGCTTGAGTTCACCCCTCCACTTT	CASSLSSPLHF
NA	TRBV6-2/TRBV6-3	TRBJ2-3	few	TGTGCCAGCAGTCTACAGGGTGGTACGCAGTATTTT	CASSLQGGTQYF
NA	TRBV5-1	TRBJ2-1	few	TGCGCCAGCAGCTTGGAAAGCGGGTCGTGGCATGAGCAGTTCTTC	CASSLESGSWHEQFF
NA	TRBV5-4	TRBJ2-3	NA	TGTGCCAGCAGCTTGGACACAGATACGCAGTATTTT	CASSLDTDTQYF
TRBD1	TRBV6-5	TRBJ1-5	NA	TGTGCCAGCAGCATGGGACAGTTACATCAGCCCCAGCATTTT	CASSMGQLHQPQHF
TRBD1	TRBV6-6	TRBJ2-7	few	TGTGCCAGCAGTAAGACAGGGAACTACGAGCAGTACTTC	CASSKTGNYEQYF
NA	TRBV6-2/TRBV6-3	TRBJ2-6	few	TGTGCCAGCTTTTCGACCCACAGAGCTGGGGCCAACGTCCTGACTTTC	CASFSTHRAGANVLTF
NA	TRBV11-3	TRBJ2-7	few	TGTGCCAGCAGCTTAGTATCCGCGAGTGTCTACGAGCAGTACTTC	CASSLVSASVYEQYF
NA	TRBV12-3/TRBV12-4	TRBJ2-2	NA	TGTGCCACCAGTGACAGAGGACGGGACACCGGGGAGCTGTTTTTT	CATSDRGRDTGELFF
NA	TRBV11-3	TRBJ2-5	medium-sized	TGTGCCAGCAGCTCTGGGCCGAGGGAGACCCAGTACTTC	CASSSGPRETQYF
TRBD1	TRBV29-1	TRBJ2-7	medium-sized	TGCAGCGTAGGTAAGGGACAGGGCTACGAGCAGTACTTC	CSVGKGQGYEQYF
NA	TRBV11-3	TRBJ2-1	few	TGTGCCAGCAGCTTTGAGGGGGACTCCTACAATGAGCAGTTCTTC	CASSFEGDSYNEQFF
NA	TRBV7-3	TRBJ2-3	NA	TGTGCCAGCAGCTTAGGGAATCGGTTCACAGATACGCAGTATTTT	CASSLGNRFTDTQYF
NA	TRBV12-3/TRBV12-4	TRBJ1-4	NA	TGTGCCAGCAGTTACTCAGCGGGGGGCGAACTGTTTTTT	CASSYSAGGELFF
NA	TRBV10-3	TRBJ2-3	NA	TGTGCCATCAAGGCTAGCCCCAGGGCAGATACGCAGTATTTT	CAIKASPRADTQYF
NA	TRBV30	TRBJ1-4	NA	TGTGCCTGGAACCCCCCGGGGCTAAATGAAAAACTGTTTTTT	CAWNPPGLNEKLFF
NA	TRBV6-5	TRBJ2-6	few	TGTGCCAGCAGTCCCCCGCGGGCCGGCGGGGCCAACGTCCTGACTTTC	CASSPPRAGGANVLTF
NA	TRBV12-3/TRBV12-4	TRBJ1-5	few	TGTGCCAGCAGTTTAGAAGGGGGGCAGCCCCAGCATTTT	CASSLEGGQPQHF
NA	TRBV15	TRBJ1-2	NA	TGTGCCGCTGGGGAGGGATATGGCTACACCTTC	CAAGEGYGYTF
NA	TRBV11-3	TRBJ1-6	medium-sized	TGTGCCAGCAGCCTCGGACACGCTAATTCACCCCTCCACTTT	CASSLGHANSPLHF